This T cell receptor beta chain was recovered during a study of cytomegalovirus exposure and HLA in healthy donors. Use of 60 Vbeta and 13 Jbeta primers characterized the PCR. Original methodology: An analysis performed later counted roughly 80 million unique TCR beta chains (roughly 11 million of them shared). TCRdb's copy holds only in-frame clones and misses some; the assay was immunoSEQ multiplex PCR. D and trimming come from the DNA, and the V and J calls and clone size come from that table. The sample consists of more than 150,000 clones, 65% to 85% of them appearing once. The TCR sequence derives from a woman between 18 and 30 years old in good health and CMV-seronegative. The specimen was PBMCs.

CDR3 protein: CASSLGATGYEQYF. CDR3 DNA: TGTGCCAGCAGCTTAGGGGCCACAGGGTACGAGCAGTACTTC. V usage is TRBV7-9 and J usage is TRBJ2-7; a possible D gene is TRBD1 (6 bases). Trimming removed 1 base at V and 4 bases at J, with 11 bases between. Germline V CDR1 and CDR2: SEHNR, FQNEAQ (reference sequence). The CDR3 is made up of 14 amino acids.